These 2 T cell receptor beta chains were all obtained from the same sample, sequenced in a study of CD8+ T cells in alopecia areata. RNA was isolated and reverse transcribed to cDNA, the sequencing template. The method was immunoSEQ multiplex PCR; TCRdb's version includes in-frame clones alone and lacks a portion of them. The data show roughly 130,000 clones, over 50% seen once. The specimen was CD4+ T cells sorted from blood, collected at week 0. The origin of the receptors is a human donor with alopecia areata.

In DNA, the CDR3 is TGTGCCAGCAGCCAAAACAGGGGTCGGGGGACCCAGTACTTC. Translated: CASSQNRGRGTQYF. The J gene is TRBJ2-5, the V gene TRBV7-2; 7 nucleotides match TRBD1. The CDR3 spans 14 residues. V lost 5 bases to trimming and J lost 7 bases; unmatched junction nucleotides: 10. CDR1 SGHTA and CDR2 FQGNSA come from the germline V gene.

The chain links TRBV15 to TRBJ2-3; D is undetermined. This CDR3 has 12 amino acids. Germline CDR1 is LNHNV and CDR2 is YYDKDF (reference sequence). V was cut by 0 bases and J by 5 bases, with 3 bases left in between. DNA of the CDR3: TGTGCCACCAGCAGAGATAAAGATACGCAGTATTTT. This codes for CATSRDKDTQYF.